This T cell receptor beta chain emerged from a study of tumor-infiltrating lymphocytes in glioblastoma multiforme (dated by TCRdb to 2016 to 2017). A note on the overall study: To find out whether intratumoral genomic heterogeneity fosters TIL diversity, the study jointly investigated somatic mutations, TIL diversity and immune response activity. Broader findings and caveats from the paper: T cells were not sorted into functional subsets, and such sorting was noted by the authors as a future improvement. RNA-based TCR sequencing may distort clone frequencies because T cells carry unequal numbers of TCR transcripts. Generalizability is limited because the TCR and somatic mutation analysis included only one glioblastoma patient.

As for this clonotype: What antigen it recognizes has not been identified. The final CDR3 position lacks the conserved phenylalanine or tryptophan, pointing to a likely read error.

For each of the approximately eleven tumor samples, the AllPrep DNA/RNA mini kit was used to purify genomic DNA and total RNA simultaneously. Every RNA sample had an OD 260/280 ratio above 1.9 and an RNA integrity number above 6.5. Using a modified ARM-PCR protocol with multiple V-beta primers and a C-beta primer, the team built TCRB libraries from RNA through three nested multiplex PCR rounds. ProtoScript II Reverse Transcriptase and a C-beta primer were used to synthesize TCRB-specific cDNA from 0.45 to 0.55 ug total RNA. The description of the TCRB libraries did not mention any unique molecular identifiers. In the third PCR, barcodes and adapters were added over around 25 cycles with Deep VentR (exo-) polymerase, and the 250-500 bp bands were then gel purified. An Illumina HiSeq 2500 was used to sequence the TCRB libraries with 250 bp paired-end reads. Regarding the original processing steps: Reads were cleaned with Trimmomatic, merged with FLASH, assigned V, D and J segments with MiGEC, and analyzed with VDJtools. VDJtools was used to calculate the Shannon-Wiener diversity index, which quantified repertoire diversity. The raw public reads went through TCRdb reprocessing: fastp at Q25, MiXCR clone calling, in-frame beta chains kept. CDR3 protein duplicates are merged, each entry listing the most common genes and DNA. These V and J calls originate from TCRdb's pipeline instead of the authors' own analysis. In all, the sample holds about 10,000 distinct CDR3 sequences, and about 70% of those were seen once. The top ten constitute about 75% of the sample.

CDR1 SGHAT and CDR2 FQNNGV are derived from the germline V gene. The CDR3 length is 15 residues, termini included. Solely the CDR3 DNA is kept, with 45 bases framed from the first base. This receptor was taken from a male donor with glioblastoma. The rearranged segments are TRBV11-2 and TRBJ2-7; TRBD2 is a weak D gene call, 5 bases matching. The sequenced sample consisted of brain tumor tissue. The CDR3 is CASSFSSLALYEQYS. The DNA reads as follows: TGTGCTAGCAGCTTCTCTAGCCTAGCACTATATGAGCAGTACTCC.